A selection of T cell receptor beta chains follows, all from one sample in a study of radiotherapy plus CTLA-4 blockade in lung cancer. The assay was immunoSEQ multiplex PCR, and TCRdb's table has in-frame clones only and misses some. The data contain about 51,000 clones, about 85% of them singletons. Source: peripheral blood, taken from a patient treated with radiotherapy plus ipilimumab. The source is a human donor with non-small cell lung cancer who had a complete response to radiotherapy plus ipilimumab. Both conserved end residues are part of each CDR3. Fields, in order: V gene, J gene, clone size, D gene, CDR3 DNA, CDR3 protein. The D gene is left open where the match is weak. Expanded clones are given a class, and other clones once, few, many or no size at all.

TRBV7-2,TRBJ2-6,-,-,TGTGCCAGCAGCTTAAACAGCCTTTCCTCTGGGGCCAACGTCCTGACTTTC,CASSLNSLSSGANVLTF
TRBV4-3,TRBJ2-2,once,TRBD1,TGCGCCAGCAGCCGGGGGACAGGGCGAACCGGGGAGCTGTTTTTT,CASSRGTGRTGELFF
TRBV4-3,TRBJ1-2,-,-,TGCGCCAGCAGCCCAATGACCGGCGGGTCGGGCTACACCTTC,CASSPMTGGSGYTF
TRBV2,TRBJ1-1,once,-,TGTGCCAGCAGTGAACAAGGAGGTGACACTGAAGCTTTCTTT,CASSEQGGDTEAFF
TRBV10-3,TRBJ1-1,-,-,TGTGCCATCAGTGAGTCTAAACAGGAGTACACTGAAGCTTTCTTT,CAISESKQEYTEAFF
TRBV5-6,TRBJ2-5,-,TRBD1,TGTGCCAGCAGCTCCCAGGGGGTGGGGGAGACCCAGTACTTC,CASSSQGVGETQYF
TRBV19,TRBJ1-4,medium-sized,TRBD1,TGTGCCAGTAGTCCATCCCGGACAGGGTCCAATGAAAAACTGTTTTTT,CASSPSRTGSNEKLFF
TRBV19,TRBJ1-5,-,-,TGTGCCAGTAGTAAACAGGTAAATCAGCCCCAGCATTTT,CASSKQVNQPQHF
TRBV2,TRBJ2-2,-,TRBD1,TGTGCCTCCCGTGACATAGGGGGCCCTTACACCGGGGAGCTGTTTTTT,CASRDIGGPYTGELFF
TRBV19,TRBJ1-1,-,-,TGTGCCAGTAGTATAGAAAACGGAGGGGTCATGAACACTGAAGCTTTCTTT,CASSIENGGVMNTEAFF
TRBV5-5,TRBJ1-3,-,-,TGTGCCAGCAGCGTAGGGGTTCTCACTGGAAACACCATATATTTT,CASSVGVLTGNTIYF
TRBV4-3,TRBJ2-2,-,TRBD2,TGCGCCAGCAGCCTTGTATTCGGACTAGCGGGAGTAGGCGGGGAGCTGTTTTTT,CASSLVFGLAGVGGELFF
TRBV2,TRBJ1-3,few,-,TGTGCCAGCAGTTCCGGGTTCTCTGGAAACACCATATATTTT,CASSSGFSGNTIYF
TRBV7-9,TRBJ1-1,-,-,TGTGCCAGCAGCTCTGAGGCCTTGAACACTGAAGCTTTCTTT,CASSSEALNTEAFF
TRBV12-5,TRBJ2-1,-,-,TGTGCTAGTGGTTTGGAACCCCGGCAGGGCAAACACGATGAGCAGTTCTTC,CASGLEPRQGKHDEQFF
TRBV9,TRBJ2-7,-,TRBD1,TGTGCCAGCAGCGTAGCAGGGACAGGGGGCATCTACGAGCAGTACTTC,CASSVAGTGGIYEQYF
TRBV25-1,TRBJ1-2,-,TRBD1,TGTGCCAGCAGTGGGGCTCGGGACAGTACGTATGGCTACACCTTC,CASSGARDSTYGYTF
TRBV11-3,TRBJ2-5,-,-,TGTGCCAGCAGCTTAGATCGGGTCCCACAAGAGACCCAGTACTTC,CASSLDRVPQETQYF
TRBV29-1,TRBJ1-2,-,TRBD1,TGCAGCGTTGCACAGGGGAACTATGGCTACACCTTC,CSVAQGNYGYTF
TRBV9,TRBJ2-2,-,TRBD1,TGTGCCAGCAGCGTAGAGGGACAGGGGACCGGGGAGCTGTTTTTT,CASSVEGQGTGELFF
TRBV6-6,TRBJ1-2,-,TRBD1,TGTGCCAGCAGACGGGACAGGGGCTCCTATGGCTACACCTTC,CASRRDRGSYGYTF
TRBV27,TRBJ2-3,-,TRBD2,TGTGCCAGCAGTCTCGGACTAGCGGGTGGTAATACGCAGTATTTT,CASSLGLAGGNTQYF
TRBV6-5,TRBJ1-1,-,TRBD1,TGTGCCACTCGACAGGGGGACACTGAAGCTTTCTTT,CATRQGDTEAFF
TRBV11-2,TRBJ1-2,-,TRBD1,TGTGCCAGCAGCCATTATACAGGGGTGAAATTTAACCATGGCTACACCTTC,CASSHYTGVKFNHGYTF
TRBV15,TRBJ1-3,-,-,TGTGCCACCAGCAGAGATAGAACAGATGGAAACACCATATATTTT,CATSRDRTDGNTIYF
TRBV10-3,TRBJ1-4,-,TRBD1,TGTGCCATCAGTGAGTCGAGACAGGGGGCGGGAGAAAAACTGTTTTTT,CAISESRQGAGEKLFF
TRBV6-1,TRBJ2-2,-,-,TGTGCCAGCAGTGATCCGTTCCCCGGGGAGCTGTTTTTT,CASSDPFPGELFF
TRBV10-2,TRBJ2-2,-,-,TGCGCCAGCAAACGTGGACGGAGGAACGTAGGCACCGGGGAGCTGTTTTTT,CASKRGRRNVGTGELFF
TRBV5-4,TRBJ2-3,-,TRBD2,TGTGCCAGCAGCTCTGGACTAGCGGGAGGGGGAACAGATACGCAGTATTTT,CASSSGLAGGGTDTQYF
TRBV7-9,TRBJ1-4,once,-,TGTGCCAGCAGCTCGAGGACAGCTCAAAATGAAAAACTGTTTTTT,CASSSRTAQNEKLFF
TRBV12-5,TRBJ2-3,-,TRBD1,TGTGCTAGTGGTTTCGGGACAGTTTCAGATACGCAGTATTTT,CASGFGTVSDTQYF
TRBV25-1,TRBJ1-2,-,-,TGTGCCAGCAGTGAATCTCGGGGTTCCGGGCATGGCTACACCTTC,CASSESRGSGHGYTF
TRBV18,TRBJ1-1,-,-,TGTGCCAGCTCACCAAACGGTGGGGCTAAGGGTGAAGCTTTCTTT,CASSPNGGAKGEAFF
TRBV29-1,TRBJ2-3,few,TRBD2,TGCAGCGTTGGCAGCGGGAGCATCACAGATACGCAGTATTTT,CSVGSGSITDTQYF
TRBV18,TRBJ1-2,-,-,TGTGCCAGCTCACCAATGCTGGCAGGGGAGAGTGGCTACACCTTC,CASSPMLAGESGYTF
TRBV25-1,TRBJ2-1,-,-,TGTGCCAGCAGTGATCATTCTAGAATCAATGAGCAGTTCTTC,CASSDHSRINEQFF
TRBV7-8,TRBJ1-1,once,-,TGTGCCAGCAGCTTTCAAACAGGGAGATGGAACACTGAAGCTTTCTTT,CASSFQTGRWNTEAFF